The present entry profiles one T cell receptor beta chain with its context. Its antigen is undetermined. The V and J ends lost 1 base and 2 bases, in that order; junction bases with no gene match: 10. This CDR3 is built from 19 residues. Germline V gene lookup returns CDR1 SGHRS and CDR2 YFSETQ. This record belongs to a study of Ad26.COV2.S vaccination and SARS-CoV-2 variants. About the study: The authors gave Ad26.COV2.S intramuscularly, either once or twice 56 days apart.

Study observations and caveats: Vaccine recipients surpassed placebo recipients in spike-specific TCR breadth. Breadth of non-spike TCRs did not differ between vaccinees and placebo recipients.

The treatment is: roughly 19 received Ad26.COV2.S at low or high dose, single or two shots; a few received placebo; per-sample allocation not given. Samples analyzed were those drawn on day 63 after the first vaccine or placebo injection. As its vector, the vaccine had Ad26, which expressed Wuhan-strain SARS-CoV-2 spike. This table comes from immunoSEQ multiplex PCR, and its TCRdb copy is limited to in-frame clones, with some not included. The sample carries 410,000 or so clones, around 92% recorded once. Source: peripheral blood, taken in a trial of Ad26.COV2.S vaccine versus placebo. The chain combines TRBV5-1 with TRBJ2-5; TRBD2 agrees at 14 bases. This sequence originates from a person aged 18-60 years who received the Ad26.COV2.S COVID-19 vaccine or a placebo. The CDR3 is CASSLSPRTSGGKQETQYF. In DNA, the CDR3 is TGCGCCAGCAGCTTGTCCCCTCGGACTAGCGGGGGGAAACAAGAGACCCAGTACTTC.